This T cell receptor beta chain was captured in a study of T cells in Graves' hyperthyroidism and ophthalmopathy. Template material for amplifying TCR beta CDR3 regions consisted of RNA transcripts. The TCR CDR3 was amplified in a first-round RT-PCR using the HTBI primer set. TCRdb itself ran the multiplex PCR reads through MiXCR, one entry per CDR3 protein. In the table there are more than 500,000 distinct CDR3 sequences, about 15% of which are singletons. Study results and caveats: Model-based prediction identified ophthalmopathy a median around 6.5 months prior to its onset. Most thyroid clonotypes with frequency above 0.001 were detected in blood.

The CDR3 consists of 15 residues. V lost 0 bases to trimming and J lost 2 bases; unmatched junction nucleotides: 4. This clonotype was counted ten times or more. What it binds is unknown. The receptor's source is a woman in her thirties or forties with Graves' ophthalmopathy. This rearrangement joins TRBV6-7 to TRBJ2-7; TRBD1 agrees at 7 bases. TRBV6-7 is an ORF for which the function is uncertain. Source material: blood. CDR3 in amino acids: CASSYSGTVAYEQYF. The DNA for the CDR3 is TGTGCCAGCAGTTACTCGGGGACAGTCGCCTACGAGCAGTACTTC.